This entry is about one T cell receptor beta chain. As yet, its antigen is unknown. One entry per CDR3 protein, called by TCRdb with MiXCR from the RT-PCR reads. The data contain fewer than 750,000 distinct CDR3 sequences, less than 15% of them singletons. This entry is derived from a study of response to subunit inactivated influenza vaccine. Study-wide results and caveats: Each seasonal influenza vaccination, the authors suggested, recruits few new T cells.

Germline V gene sequence: CDR1 GTSNPN, CDR2 SVGIG (reference sequence). Germline trimming cut 2 bases from V and 3 bases from J; bases unmatched to any gene: 6. The CDR3 consists of 15 residues. The sequencing here drew on PBMCs from blood, taken approximately 13 days after vaccination. This receptor was obtained from a man in his fifties or sixties who received an inactivated influenza vaccine. The J gene is TRBJ1-5, the V gene TRBV30; 8 nucleotides line up with TRBD1. The CDR3 here is CAWSSGQGSNQPQHF. The CDR3 nucleotides are TGTGCCTGGAGTTCAGGACAGGGTTCCAATCAGCCCCAGCATTTT.